This TCR beta chain originates from a study of control samples from healthy donors and cancer patients. Assay used: immunoSEQ multiplex PCR; TCRdb lists only in-frame clones, some missing. The table has 390,000 or so clones, 80% to 95% seen once. The CDR3 is 15 residues long. J lost 8 bases, V lost 6 bases, and 10 bases had no gene match. Per germline, CDR1 WNHNN and CDR2 SYGVQD (reference sequence). Material: PBMCs. The chain recombines TRBV10-1 with TRBJ2-1; 10 bases map to TRBD1. The source of this sequence is a man aged 35-49 years with head and neck cancer. The CDR3 is CASRASGQGVHEQFF. The CDR3 nucleotides read TGCGCCAGCAGAGCTTCTGGACAGGGGGTCCATGAGCAGTTCTTC.